The T cell receptor beta chain under discussion was sequenced for a study of T cell clonotyping in hematopoietic cell transplantation (dated by TCRdb to about 2021). Looking at the study overall: Recipient samples taken before transplant were obtained following cytoreduction. Patient recruitment ran from 2015 to early 2017, and follow-up continued until late 2020 or death. The study collected more than 120 blood samples from 30 to 35 consecutive transplant recipients and their related donors. The full study reports these points: A decrease in recipient TCR diversity was observed after transplant, and a progressive increase in pathologically expanded clonotypes was seen from day 30 to day 180. The sample size was limited, and CD4 and CD8 repertoire contributions could not be separated because cells were not sorted. Recipient repertoires showed only a small fraction of overlap with donor repertoires, and over 95% appeared de novo at the given depth. Donor and pretransplant recipient Inverse Simpson Index values predicted broader posttransplant TCR repertoire diversity.

TCR beta CDR3 regions were amplified from genomic DNA with the immunoSEQ assay, a bias-controlled multiplex PCR using V- and J-specific primers. In a second PCR step, the CDR3 amplicons were tagged with a proprietary barcode plus Illumina adapter sequences. CDR3 libraries were sequenced on an Illumina MiSeq instrument. Per the original workflow: Export and quality control were performed with immunoSEQ Analyzer 3.0, and downstream analyses were performed with R Bioconductor and Immunarch. Only productive rearrangements within the normalized downsampled data set were used in the calculation of repertoire metrics. Pathologically expanded clonotypes were defined as those larger than 5 templates in the normalized cohort. The Inverse Simpson Index was used to measure repertoire diversity. To capture all clonotypes, the CMV-specificity analyses were run on the non-normalized data set. Not all clones reach the TCRdb copy of this immuneACCESS table, which keeps in-frame sequences only. Checked studies attribute under half of the gap to unresolved V genes and leave the rest unexplained. V, J and clone size derive from that table, while D and trimming were established from the DNA sequence. The sample table holds roughly 30,000 clones, of which 70% to 80% were seen once. The ten largest make up around 7% of the sample.

In the paper's terms, the time point label means: recipient sample about 28 days before transplant, after cytoreduction. Blood from recipients was drawn about 28 days before transplant and again at days 30, 100 and 180 after transplant. Using Nuclei Lysis Solution, genomic DNA was extracted from unfractionated peripheral blood mononuclear cells that were either fresh or cryopreserved. This clone was counted once. Its recognized antigen is unknown. No base qualities exist here, and no much larger clone lies one base off it. This sequence originates from a woman aged 25 to 39 with chronic myeloid leukemia. Some clones in this sample may be carry-over from other donors' samples. The sequences come from peripheral blood mononuclear cells, collected before stem cell transplant.

The DNA is as follows: TGTGCCAGTAGTATAGCTCTAACAGGCGGGAGGAATGAGCAGTTCTTC. Its coded protein is CASSIALTGGRNEQFF. The rearrangement joined TRBV19 to TRBJ2-1; 8 junctional bases match TRBD2. V is pruned by 1 base and J by 7 bases, leaving 9 bases of the junction without a gene match. Sequences LNHDA (CDR1) and SQIVND (CDR2) are obtained from the germline V gene (reference sequence). The CDR3 runs 16 amino acids, cysteine and phenylalanine included. Here the CDR3 DNA is all that survives: 48 bases in frame from base 1. Beyond the CDR3, the reference TRBV19 and TRBJ2-1 genes provide the residues; the full variable domain reads: DGGITQSPKYLFRKEGQNVTLSCEQNLNHDAMYWYRQDPGQGLRLIYYSQIVNDFQKGDIAEGYSVSREKKESFPLTVTSAQKNPTAFYLCASSIALTGGRNEQFFGPGTRLTVL.